This T cell receptor (beta chain) was sequenced during a study of cytomegalovirus exposure and HLA in healthy donors. Amplification used 60 Vbeta primers and 13 Jbeta primers. TCRdb keeps only in-frame clones here, not all; method: immunoSEQ multiplex PCR. The sample gives over 150,000 clones, more than 65% of which show up once; around 1.2% is in the top ten. Germline CDR1 is SNHLY and CDR2 is FYNNEI. This CDR3 region has 14 residues. Between the trimmed V and J ends, which lost 3 bases and 2 bases, there was a span of 10 bases. The sequence came from a girl aged 2-10 years in good health and CMV-seropositive. Sequenced sample: PBMCs. The chain employs TRBV2 and TRBJ1-2; tentatively, D is TRBD1 (6 bases). The CDR3 DNA is TGTGCCAGCAGTGAGGTGACAGGAAACTATGGCTACACCTTC. Its protein product is CASSEVTGNYGYTF. The full variable domain, in which reference TRBV2 and TRBJ1-2 provide the parts outside the CDR3, is EPEVTQTPSHQVTQMGQEVILRCVPISNHLYFYWYRQILGQKVEFLVSFYNNEISEKSEIFDDQFSVERPDGSNFTLKIRSTKLEDSAMYFCASSEVTGNYGYTFGSGTRLTVV.